This section outlines one T cell receptor (beta chain) sequence together with its context. The CDR3 runs to 13 residues. From germline, CDR1 is KGHSH and CDR2 LQKENI. V lost 3 bases and J lost 5, with 10 bases in between. Clones were sequenced by immunoSEQ multiplex PCR, and TCRdb holds only the in-frame ones, with some missing. The sample lists around 220,000 clones, 88% occurring once. This entry comes from a study of blood T cell repertoires in COVID-19. The chain has TRBV18 and TRBJ2-5; D unclear. The specimen was peripheral blood. The origin of this receptor is a woman aged 40 to 55 who had recovered from COVID-19. The CDR3 sequence is CASSPQVQETQYF. Here the CDR3 DNA reads TGTGCCAGCTCACCTCAGGTTCAGGAGACCCAGTACTTC.